These 13 T cell receptor beta chains were all obtained from the same sample, sequenced in a study of shared clonotypes between healthy human individuals. TCRdb's table, derived via immunoSEQ multiplex PCR, lists solely in-frame clones and lacks some. The table lists 1 million to 1.3 million clones, about 84% of them singletons, with roughly 0.61% in the top ten. The sample was memory CD4+ T cells from PBMCs. The subset was: CD45RA-negative fraction. These receptors were obtained from a man between 18 and 35 years old in good health. Some clones in this sample may be carry-over from other donors' samples.

This clone appeared a single time. V and J are TRBV19 and TRBJ1-4; 9 nucleotides agree with TRBD1. V lost 7 bases and J lost 4; bases outside the gene matches: 4. CDR3 length: 14 residues. From germline, CDR1 is LNHDA and CDR2 SQIVND (reference sequence). CDR3 bases: TGTGCCAGTAAGAGGACAGGGGATAATGAAAAACTGTTTTTT. It encodes CASKRTGDNEKLFF. Looking up the rest from reference TRBV19 and TRBJ1-4 gives the full variable domain: DGGITQSPKYLFRKEGQNVTLSCEQNLNHDAMYWYRQDPGQGLRLIYYSQIVNDFQKGDIAEGYSVSREKKESFPLTVTSAQKNPTAFYLCASKRTGDNEKLFFGSGTQLSVL.

The DNA of the CDR3 is TGTGCCAGAGGGACAGGGGGCACCTACGAGCAGTACTTC. Translation: CARGTGGTYEQYF. This chain joins TRBV30 and TRBJ2-7; TRBD1 matches at 12 bases. Per germline, CDR1 GTSNPN and CDR2 SVGIG (reference sequence). The CDR3 has 13 amino acids. The V and J ends lost 8 bases and 2 bases, in that order; junction bases with no gene match: 4.

The chain links TRBV9 to TRBJ2-7, with 7 bases fitting TRBD1. In germline, CDR1 is SGDLS, CDR2 YYNGEE. This CDR3 is built from 16 residues. With 0 bases clipped from V and 4 bases from J, the junction kept 10 bases outside the gene matches. This CDR3 reads CASSVDGRTGGYEQYF. In nucleotides, the CDR3 is TGTGCCAGCAGCGTAGATGGCAGGACAGGAGGTTACGAGCAGTACTTC.

The chain combines TRBV18 with TRBJ2-5; D is uncertain. The CDR3 is 13 residues long. The germline CDR1 and CDR2 sequences are KGHSH and LQKENI. Trimming cost V 5 bases and J 5 bases, with 12 bases left between them. CDR3 DNA: TGTGCCAGCTCATCTTTCTCTGGGGAGACCCAGTACTTC. As protein: CASSSFSGETQYF.

Concerning this clone: The sample has other DNA sequences that encode this CDR3 too. The chain employs TRBV29-1 and TRBJ2-1, with D possibly being TRBD1 or TRBD2 (5 bases each). The germline V gene has CDR1 SQVTM and CDR2 ANQGSEA. V shed 5 bases and J shed 0 bases, with 11 bases lying between them. The CDR3 contains 14 residues. In DNA form, the CDR3 reads TGCAGCGTTCGTGGGGGTAGCTCCTACAATGAGCAGTTCTTC. This translates into CSVRGGSSYNEQFF.

This clone was counted at least ten times. J is TRBJ2-5 and V is TRBV7-2; 10 bases align to TRBD2. The CDR3 has 15 amino acids. After removal of 5 bases from V and 2 bases from J, the junction contained 5 bases not matched to a gene. Germline CDR1 is SGHTA and CDR2 is FQGNSA. CDR3 DNA: TGTGCCAGCAGCCCAACGGGACTAGCGCAAGAGACCCAGTACTTC. This codes for CASSPTGLAQETQYF. The entire variable domain, with the rest obtained from reference TRBV7-2 and TRBJ2-5, is as follows: GAGVSQSPSNKVTEKGKDVELRCDPISGHTALYWYRQSLGQGLEFLIYFQGNSAPDKSGLPSDRFSAERTGGSVSTLTIQRTQQEDSAVYLCASSPTGLAQETQYFGPGTRLLVL.

This clone has only one observation. This likely came from a read error, as a far larger clone is one base away. Distinct nucleotide sequences in the sample also encode this CDR3. The chain has TRBV9 and TRBJ2-7; 7 bases line up with TRBD1. The CDR3 consists of 14 residues. Germline CDR1 and CDR2: SGDLS and YYNGEE. The V and J ends lost 4 bases and 1 base, in that order; junction bases with no gene match: 5. DNA for the CDR3: TGTGCCAGCAGCCCCCGGGACAGTTCCTACGAGCAGTACTTC. It encodes CASSPRDSSYEQYF. The full variable domain, in which reference TRBV9 and TRBJ2-7 provide the parts outside the CDR3, is DSGVTQTPKHLITATGQRVTLRCSPRSGDLSVYWYQQSLDQGLQFLIQYYNGEERAKGNILERFSAQQFPDLHSELNLSSLELGDSALYFCASSPRDSSYEQYFGPGTRLTVT.

This clone was observed a single time. The chain joins TRBV5-1 to TRBJ2-5; 9 nucleotides match TRBD1. Germline CDR1 is SGHRS and CDR2 is YFSETQ. J gave up 4 bases and V 3 bases, and 10 bases lay outside the gene matches. CDR3 size: 16 residues. The CDR3, as DNA: TGCGCCAGCAGCTGGACGGGACAGGGATCCCCAGAGACCCAGTACTTC. Protein product: CASSWTGQGSPETQYF. Full variable domain (outside the CDR3, taken from reference TRBV5-1 and TRBJ2-5): KAGVTQTPRYLIKTRGQQVTLSCSPISGHRSVSWYQQTPGQGLQFLFEYFSETQRNKGNFPGRFSGRQFSNSRSEMNVSTLELGDSALYLCASSWTGQGSPETQYFGPGTRLLVL.

V is TRBV19 and J is TRBJ2-4, with D hard to call. The CDR3 spans 14 residues. CDR1 and CDR2 from the germline V gene are LNHDA and SQIVND (reference sequence). Trimming removed 3 bases at V and 7 bases at J, with 13 bases between. The CDR3 region has the DNA TGTGCCAGTAGTATGGCACCGCAAGGGAACATTCAGTACTTC. It translates to CASSMAPQGNIQYF.

The chain joins TRBV7-8 to TRBJ2-7; 7 positions match TRBD1. V dropped 5 bases and J dropped 0; count of bases not matched to a gene: 7. CDR1 is SGHVS, CDR2 FQNEAQ, per germline. The CDR3 extends over 15 amino acids. CDR3 sequence (DNA): TGTGCCAGCAGCCAAACAGGGGTGGCCTCCTACGAGCAGTACTTC. It codes for CASSQTGVASYEQYF.

The CDR3 loop reads CASSGTSRGEQFF. Here the CDR3 DNA reads TGTGCCAGCAGTGGGACTAGCCGTGGAGAGCAGTTCTTC. The chain links TRBV2 to TRBJ2-1; 8 nucleotides agree with TRBD2. Trimming at V came to 4 bases and at J to 10 bases, leaving 6 bases not matched to a gene. This CDR3 is built from 13 residues. CDR1 and CDR2 from the germline V gene are SNHLY and FYNNEI.

V usage is TRBV7-8 and J usage is TRBJ2-2, with D perhaps TRBD2 (6 bases). The germline V gene encodes CDR1 SGHVS and CDR2 FQNEAQ. V dropped 5 bases and J dropped 4 bases, with 14 bases sitting between them. There are 15 residues in the CDR3. Here the CDR3 reads CASSARDSRTGELFF. In DNA form, the CDR3 reads TGTGCCAGCAGCGCGCGGGATAGTCGCACCGGGGAGCTGTTTTTT.

Comment on this clone: A read error is possible here, since a much larger clone lies one base away. Other nucleotide sequences in the sample specify the same CDR3. The V and J genes are TRBV6-1 and TRBJ1-1; D gene uncertain. The germline gives CDR1 MNHNS, CDR2 SASEGT. V was pared by 7 bases and J by 0 bases, with 3 bases between. The CDR3 covers 11 residues. CDR3 protein: CASTLNTEAFF. Written as DNA, the CDR3 is TGTGCCAGCACCCTGAACACTGAAGCTTTCTTT.